The text below deals with one TCR beta chain. This entry belongs to a study of blood T cell repertoires in COVID-19. TCRdb keeps only in-frame clones here, not all; method: immunoSEQ multiplex PCR. The sample includes under 200,000 clones, 82% of them seen just once. The CDR3 consists of 18 residues. The germline gives CDR1 MGHRA, CDR2 YSYEKL. J gave up 0 bases and V 1 base, and 8 bases lay outside the gene matches. The V and J genes are TRBV4-1 and TRBJ1-2; the match to TRBD1 covers 10 bases. The receptor was derived from a man in his fifties who had recovered from COVID-19. Sample: PBMCs or T cells enriched from blood (not recorded which). The DNA for the CDR3 is TGCGCCAGCAGCCAAGCCGGGACAGGGGTACCTACTAACTATGGCTACACCTTC. This gives the protein CASSQAGTGVPTNYGYTF.